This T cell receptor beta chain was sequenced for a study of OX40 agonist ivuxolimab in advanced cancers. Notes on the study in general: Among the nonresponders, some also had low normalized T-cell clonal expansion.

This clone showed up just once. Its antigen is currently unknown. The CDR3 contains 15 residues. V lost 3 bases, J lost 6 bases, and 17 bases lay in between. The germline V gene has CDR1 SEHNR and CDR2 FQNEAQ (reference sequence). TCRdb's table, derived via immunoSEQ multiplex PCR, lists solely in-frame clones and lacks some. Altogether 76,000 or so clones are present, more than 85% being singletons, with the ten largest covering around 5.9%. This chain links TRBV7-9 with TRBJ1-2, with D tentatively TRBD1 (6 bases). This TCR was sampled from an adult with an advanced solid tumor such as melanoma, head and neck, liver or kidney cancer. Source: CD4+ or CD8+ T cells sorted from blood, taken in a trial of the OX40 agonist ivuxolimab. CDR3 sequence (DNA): TGTGCCAGCAGCTTCGCAGAAGCAGGGGTCCATGGCTACACCTTC. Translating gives CASSFAEAGVHGYTF.